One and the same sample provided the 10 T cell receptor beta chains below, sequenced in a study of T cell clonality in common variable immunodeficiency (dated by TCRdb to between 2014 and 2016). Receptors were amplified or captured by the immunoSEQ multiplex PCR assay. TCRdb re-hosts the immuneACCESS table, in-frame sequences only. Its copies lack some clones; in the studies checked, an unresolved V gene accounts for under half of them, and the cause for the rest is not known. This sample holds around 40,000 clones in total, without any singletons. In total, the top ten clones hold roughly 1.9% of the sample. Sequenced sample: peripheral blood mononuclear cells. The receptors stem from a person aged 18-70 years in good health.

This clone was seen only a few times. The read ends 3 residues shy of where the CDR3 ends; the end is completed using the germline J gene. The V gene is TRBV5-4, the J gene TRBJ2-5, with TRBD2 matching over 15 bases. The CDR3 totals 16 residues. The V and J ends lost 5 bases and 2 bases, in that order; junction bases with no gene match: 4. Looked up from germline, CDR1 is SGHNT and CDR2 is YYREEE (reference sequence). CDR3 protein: CASSGGLAGGQETQYF. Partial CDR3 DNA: TGTGCCAGCAGTGGGGGACTAGCGGGAGGACAAGAGACC.

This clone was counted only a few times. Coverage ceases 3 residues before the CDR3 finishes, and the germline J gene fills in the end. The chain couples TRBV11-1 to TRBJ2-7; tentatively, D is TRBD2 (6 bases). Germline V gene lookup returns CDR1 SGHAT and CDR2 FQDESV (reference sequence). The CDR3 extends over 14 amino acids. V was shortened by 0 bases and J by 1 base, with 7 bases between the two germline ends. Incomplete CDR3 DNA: TGTGCCAGCAGCTTAGCGGGGGGATCCTACGAG. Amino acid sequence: CASSLAGGSYE. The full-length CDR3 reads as CASSLAGGSYEQYF.

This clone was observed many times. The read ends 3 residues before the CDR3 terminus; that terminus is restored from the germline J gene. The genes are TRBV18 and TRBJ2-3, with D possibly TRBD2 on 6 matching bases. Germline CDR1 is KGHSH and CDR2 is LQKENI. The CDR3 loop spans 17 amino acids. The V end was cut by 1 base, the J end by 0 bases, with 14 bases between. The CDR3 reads CASSPLSSATSTDTQYF. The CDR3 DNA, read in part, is TGTGCCAGCTCACCACTGTCTAGCGCAACTAGCACAGATACG.

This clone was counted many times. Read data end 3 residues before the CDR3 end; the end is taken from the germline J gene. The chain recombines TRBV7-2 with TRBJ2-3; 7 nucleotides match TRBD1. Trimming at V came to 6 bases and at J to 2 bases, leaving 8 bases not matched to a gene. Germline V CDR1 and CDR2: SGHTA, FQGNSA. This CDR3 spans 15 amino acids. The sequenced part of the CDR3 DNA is TGTGCCAGCAGGCAGACAGGGAGCCTCACAGATACG. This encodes CASRQTGSLTDT. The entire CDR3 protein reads CASRQTGSLTDTQYF.

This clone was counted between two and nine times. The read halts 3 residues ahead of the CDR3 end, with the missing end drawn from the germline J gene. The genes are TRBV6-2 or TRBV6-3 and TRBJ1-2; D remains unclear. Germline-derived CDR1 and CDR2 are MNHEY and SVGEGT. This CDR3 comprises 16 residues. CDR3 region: CASSYELGTNSYDYTF. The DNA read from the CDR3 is TGTGCCAGCAGTTACGAGTTGGGCACCAACTCCTACGAC.

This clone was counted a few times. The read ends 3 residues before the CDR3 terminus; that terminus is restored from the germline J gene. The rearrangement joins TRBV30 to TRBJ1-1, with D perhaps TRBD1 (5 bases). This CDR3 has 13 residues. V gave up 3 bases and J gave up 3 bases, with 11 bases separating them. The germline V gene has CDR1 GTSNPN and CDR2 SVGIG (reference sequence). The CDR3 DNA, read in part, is TGTGCCTGGAGGGGAGGGGTACACACTGAA. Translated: CAWRGGVHTE. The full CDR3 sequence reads CAWRGGVHTEAFF.

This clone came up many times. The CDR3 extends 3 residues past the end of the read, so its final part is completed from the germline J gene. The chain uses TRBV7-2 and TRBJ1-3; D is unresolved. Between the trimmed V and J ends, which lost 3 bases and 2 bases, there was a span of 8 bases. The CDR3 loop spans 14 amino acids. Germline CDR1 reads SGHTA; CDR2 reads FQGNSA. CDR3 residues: CASSFGQAGNTIYF. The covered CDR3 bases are TGTGCCAGCAGCTTCGGTCAGGCTGGAAACACC.

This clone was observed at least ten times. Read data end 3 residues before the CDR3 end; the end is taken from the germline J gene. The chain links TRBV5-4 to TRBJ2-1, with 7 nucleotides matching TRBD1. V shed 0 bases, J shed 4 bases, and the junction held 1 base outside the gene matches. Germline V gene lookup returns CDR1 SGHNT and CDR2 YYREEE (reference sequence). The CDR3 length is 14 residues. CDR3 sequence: CASSLGDRYNEQFF. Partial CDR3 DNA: TGTGCCAGCAGCTTGGGGGACAGATACAATGAG.

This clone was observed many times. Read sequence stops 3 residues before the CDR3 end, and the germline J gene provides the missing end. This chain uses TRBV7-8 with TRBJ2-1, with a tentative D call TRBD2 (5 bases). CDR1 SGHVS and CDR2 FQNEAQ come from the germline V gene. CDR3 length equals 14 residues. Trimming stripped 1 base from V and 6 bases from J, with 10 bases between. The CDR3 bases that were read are TGTGCCAGCAGCTTAGGCACTAGAACCAATGAG. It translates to CASSLGTRTNE. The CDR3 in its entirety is CASSLGTRTNEQFF. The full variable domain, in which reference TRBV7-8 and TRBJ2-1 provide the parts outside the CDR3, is GAGVSQSPRYKVAKRGQDVALRCDPISGHVSLFWYQQALGQGPEFLTYFQNEAQLDKSGLPSDRFFAERPEGSVSTLKIQRTQQEDSAVYLCASSLGTRTNEQFFGPGTRLTVL.

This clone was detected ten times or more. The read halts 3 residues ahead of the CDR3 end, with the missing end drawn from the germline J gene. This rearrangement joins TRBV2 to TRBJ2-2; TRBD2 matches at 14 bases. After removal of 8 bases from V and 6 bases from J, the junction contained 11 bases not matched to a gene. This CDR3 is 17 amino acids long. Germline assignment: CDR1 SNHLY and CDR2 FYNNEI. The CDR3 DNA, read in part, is TGTGCCAGCGGACCGGGACTAGCGGGAGACAATCCCGGGGAG. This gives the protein CASGPGLAGDNPGE. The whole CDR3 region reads CASGPGLAGDNPGELFF.